Presented here are 21 T cell receptor beta chains from one specimen sequenced in a study of T cells in Graves' hyperthyroidism and ophthalmopathy. Researchers took RNA transcripts and amplified the TCR beta CDR3 regions from them. RT-PCR in the first round (using the HTBI primer set) targeted the TCR CDR3. TCRdb itself ran the multiplex PCR reads through MiXCR, one entry per CDR3 protein. Here the sample spans about 620,000 distinct CDR3 sequences, 15% to 20% being singletons. Input material: blood. Receptor source: a woman aged 30 to 39 with Graves' hyperthyroidism.

There are many counts of this clonotype. This chain links TRBV18 with TRBJ2-4; D is possibly TRBD1 (6 bases). Germline CDR1 is KGHSH and CDR2 is LQKENI. With 6 bases removed from V and 8 bases from J, the gap between germline ends came to 14 bases. The length of the CDR3 is 13 residues. The CDR3 region is CASSPEGVDIQYF. The CDR3 DNA is TGTGCCAGCTCTCCCGAGGGGGTTGACATTCAGTACTTC. The variable domain in full, completed from reference TRBV18 and TRBJ2-4, reads NAGVMQNPRHLVRRRGQEARLRCSPMKGHSHVYWYRQLPEEGLKFMVYLQKENIIDESGMPKERFSAEFPKEGPSILRIQQVVRGDSAAYFCASSPEGVDIQYFGAGTRLSVL.

This clonotype was detected only a few times. J is TRBJ1-2 and V is TRBV7-2; 8 nucleotides line up with TRBD1. Germline V CDR1 and CDR2: SGHTA, FQGNSA. V was clipped by 7 bases and J by 3 bases; unmatched bases: 7. The CDR3 length is 14 residues. CDR3 residues: CASTRTGTDYGYTF. CDR3 in DNA: TGTGCCAGCACTCGGACAGGGACCGACTATGGCTACACCTTC.

Only a few counts were recorded for this clonotype. The rearrangement joins TRBV6-1 to TRBJ2-1; D is unclear. The CDR3 is 13 amino acids. Trimming took 6 bases from V and 9 from J, leaving 15 bases between them. From germline, CDR1 is MNHNS and CDR2 SASEGT. The CDR3 DNA reads as TGTGCCAGCAGGATCCCCGTTGGTGGTGAGCAGTTCTTC. Protein product: CASRIPVGGEQFF.

This clonotype has just a few counts. This chain joins TRBV7-2 and TRBJ2-4, with TRBD1 matching 9 bases. The CDR3 contains 14 residues. V lost 3 bases and J lost 9; bases outside the gene matches: 6. Per germline, CDR1 SGHTA and CDR2 FQGNSA. The chain's CDR3 is CASSFDRGDSIQYF. Written as DNA, the CDR3 is TGTGCCAGCAGCTTCGACAGGGGGGACAGCATTCAGTACTTC.

This clonotype was seen repeatedly, ten times or more. The genes are TRBV11-3 and TRBJ2-3, with 9 bases identical to TRBD2. Germline values: CDR1 SGHNT, CDR2 YENEEA. The CDR3 is 15 amino acids. The V gene end was trimmed by 3 bases and the J gene end by 6 bases; junction bases not matched to a gene: 7. DNA of the CDR3: TGTGCCAGCAGCTTTAGCGGGAGTACAGGGGATACGCAGTATTTT. Amino acids: CASSFSGSTGDTQYF.

This clonotype was detected ten times or more. CDR3 nucleotides: TGCGCCAGCAGTCGGGGGGCGCCTAGCACAGATACGCAGTATTTT. Its protein product is CASSRGAPSTDTQYF. V and J are TRBV5-1 and TRBJ2-3, with TRBD2 as a possible D gene (7 bases). This CDR3 contains 15 residues. Trimming took off 5 bases at V and 0 bases at J, with 13 bases between the two ends. The V gene's germline CDR1 is SGHRS and CDR2 YFSETQ.

This clonotype was detected ten times or more. The CDR3 DNA reads TGCAGCGTGGGGACTAGGGTTGAGCAGTTCTTC. It encodes CSVGTRVEQFF. V usage is TRBV29-1 and J usage is TRBJ2-1, with TRBD2 matching 8 bases. V gave up 6 bases and J gave up 9 bases; unmatched junction bases: 4. This CDR3 has 11 amino acids. In germline, CDR1 is SQVTM, CDR2 ANQGSEA.

Many counts were recorded for this clonotype. J is TRBJ2-5 and V is TRBV20-1; 16 bases align to TRBD2. Germline CDR1 is DFQATT and CDR2 is SNEGSKA (reference sequence). This CDR3 has 17 residues. J gave up 2 bases and V 5 bases, and 8 bases lay outside the gene matches. The CDR3 coding sequence is TGCAGTGCTGAGGGAGGGACTAGCGGGAGGGAACAAGAGACCCAGTACTTC. Protein: CSAEGGTSGREQETQYF.

The chain carries TRBV18 and TRBJ1-2, with D uncertain. The germline V gene has CDR1 KGHSH and CDR2 LQKENI. The V and J ends lost 2 bases and 3 bases respectively, with 10 bases between them. CDR3 length: 14 residues. The CDR3 sequence is CASSPMRADYGYTF. Here the CDR3 DNA reads TGTGCCAGCTCACCAATGAGGGCTGACTATGGCTACACCTTC.

The chain carries TRBV5-5 and TRBJ1-2, with no clear D. V was pared by 0 bases and J by 1 base, with 10 bases between. The CDR3 extends over 15 amino acids. The germline V gene encodes CDR1 SGHKS and CDR2 YYEKEE (reference sequence). The CDR3 spells CASSLGWGDNYGYTF. The CDR3 DNA sequence: TGTGCCAGCAGCTTGGGTTGGGGAGATAACTATGGCTACACCTTC. Using reference TRBV5-5 and TRBJ1-2 for the parts outside the CDR3, the full variable domain is DAGVTQSPTHLIKTRGQQVTLRCSPISGHKSVSWYQQVLGQGPQFIFQYYEKEERGRGNFPDRFSARQFPNYSSELNVNALLLGDSALYLCASSLGWGDNYGYTFGSGTRLTVV.

In this sample, this clonotype turned up many times. V and J are TRBV9 and TRBJ1-4; TRBD1 aligns across 7 bases. The CDR3 loop spans 15 amino acids. V gave up 4 bases and J gave up 7 bases; unmatched junction bases: 10. Per germline, CDR1 SGDLS and CDR2 YYNGEE. The DNA of the CDR3 is TGTGCCAGCAGCCACCTTGGGACAGCGGGTGAAAAACTGTTTTTT. Its protein product is CASSHLGTAGEKLFF.

This clonotype was recorded many times. This rearrangement joins TRBV6-1 to TRBJ1-2; TRBD1 agrees at 7 bases. The CDR3 loop spans 14 amino acids. Germline-derived CDR1 and CDR2 are MNHNS and SASEGT. J gave up 6 bases and V 6 bases, and 10 bases lay outside the gene matches. CDR3 region: CASRYRLTGDGYTF. The CDR3 nucleotides are TGTGCCAGCAGATACAGGCTTACAGGGGATGGCTACACCTTC.

This clonotype was found many times. The chain carries TRBV28 and TRBJ2-7; tentatively, D is TRBD1 (6 bases). CDR3 length: 16 amino acids. The germline V gene has CDR1 MDHEN and CDR2 SYDVKM. The V end was cut by 5 bases, the J end by 4 bases, with 21 bases between. For the CDR3, the DNA is TGTGCCAGCAGTGGCCCCCTGGGCAGGGGATATTACGAGCAGTACTTC. It codes for CASSGPLGRGYYEQYF.

The J gene is TRBJ2-1, the V gene TRBV30; 11 bases line up with TRBD2. CDR1 and CDR2 (germline): GTSNPN, SVGIG (reference sequence). With 5 bases clipped from V and 5 bases from J, the junction kept 8 bases outside the gene matches. The CDR3 runs to 15 residues. The CDR3 region is CAWGKGLAANNEQFF. The CDR3 DNA is TGTGCCTGGGGTAAGGGACTAGCGGCCAACAATGAGCAGTTCTTC.

Ten or more counts support this clonotype. The V and J genes are TRBV6-5 and TRBJ2-6; TRBD1 aligns across 9 bases. V lost 2 bases to trimming and J lost 1 base; unmatched junction nucleotides: 12. From germline, CDR1 is MNHEY and CDR2 SVGAGI. The CDR3 is made up of 20 amino acids. The CDR3 region has the DNA TGTGCCAGCAGTTACGCGCTCCCGGGACAGGGATCTTCTGGGGCCAACGTCCTGACTTTC. It is translated as CASSYALPGQGSSGANVLTF.

This clonotype was seen many times. The chain uses TRBV3-1 and TRBJ2-7; TRBD2 matches 12 bases. This CDR3 spans 17 amino acids. The germline V gene encodes CDR1 LGHDT and CDR2 YNNKEL (reference sequence). Trimming took 4 bases from V and 3 from J; bases not matched to a gene: 10. The CDR3 coding sequence is TGTGCCAGCAGCCTTCGACTAGCGGGAGTCAAACTCTACGAGCAGTACTTC. It specifies CASSLRLAGVKLYEQYF.

This chain connects TRBV6-1 to TRBJ1-4, with 8 bases fitting TRBD1. The CDR3 runs 15 residues. The germline CDR1 and CDR2 sequences are MNHNS and SASEGT. J was trimmed by 5 bases and V by 4 bases; bases with no gene match: 6. This CDR3 is CASSGWTGRNEKLFF. The CDR3 bases are TGTGCCAGCAGTGGATGGACAGGGAGAAATGAAAAACTGTTTTTT.

This clonotype was seen a handful of times. This chain uses TRBV20-1 with TRBJ2-1; 8 bases are shared with TRBD2. CDR1 is DFQATT and CDR2 is SNEGSKA in the germline V gene (reference sequence). This CDR3 has 18 amino acids. V shed 3 bases and J 3 bases; nucleotides not matched to a gene: 16. This CDR3 reads CSASGLAGERTNYNEQFF. CDR3 nucleotide sequence: TGCAGTGCTAGCGGGCTAGCGGGCGAAAGGACCAACTACAATGAGCAGTTCTTC.

The chain is built from TRBV7-6 and TRBJ1-1, with TRBD1 identical over 9 bases. The germline V gene encodes CDR1 SGHVS and CDR2 FNYEAQ. With 2 bases clipped from V and 8 bases from J, the junction kept 3 bases outside the gene matches. There are 13 residues in the CDR3. The CDR3 region has the DNA TGTGCCAGCAGCTTAAATACAGGGGGCGAAGCTTTCTTT. Translated: CASSLNTGGEAFF.

This clonotype has ten or more counts. The chain joins TRBV11-2 to TRBJ1-6; a weak D match, TRBD1 (6 bases). The V and J ends lost 3 bases and 6 bases respectively, with 12 bases between them. The length of the CDR3 is 15 residues. Germline-derived CDR1 and CDR2 are SGHAT and FQNNGV. The CDR3 DNA reads as TGTGCCAGCAGCTTCTCAGGACAGTCTAATTCACCCCTCCACTTT. It specifies CASSFSGQSNSPLHF.

J is TRBJ2-1 and V is TRBV13; TRBD1 is a possible D gene (6 bases). The germline gives CDR1 PRHDT, CDR2 FYEKMQ (reference sequence). V was pared by 5 bases and J by 1 base, with 15 bases between. There are 16 residues in the CDR3. As DNA, the CDR3 is TGTGCCAGCAGCAGCACCGGGACAAGGTCCTACAATGAGCAGTTCTTC. It is translated as CASSSTGTRSYNEQFF.